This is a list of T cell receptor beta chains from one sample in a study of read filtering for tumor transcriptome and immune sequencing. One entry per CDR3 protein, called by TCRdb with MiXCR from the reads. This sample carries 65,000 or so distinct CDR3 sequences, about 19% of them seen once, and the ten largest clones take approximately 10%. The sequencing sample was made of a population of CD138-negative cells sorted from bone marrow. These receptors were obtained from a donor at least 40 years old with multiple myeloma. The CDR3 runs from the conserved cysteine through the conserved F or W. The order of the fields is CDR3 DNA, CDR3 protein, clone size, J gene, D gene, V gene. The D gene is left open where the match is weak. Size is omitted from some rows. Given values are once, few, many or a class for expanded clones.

TGTGCCAGCTCACCACCAGTGGACACCGGGGAGCTGTTTTTT | CASSPPVDTGELFF | many | TRBJ2-2 | NA | TRBV18
TGTGCCAGCAGTCCGATTATCGGCAATGGGCAGTTCTTC | CASSPIIGNGQFF | NA | TRBJ2-1 | NA | TRBV6-2/TRBV6-3
TGTGCCAGCAGCCAAAGATCAGGGGAGTTCGCTGAAGCTTTCTTT | CASSQRSGEFAEAFF | many | TRBJ1-1 | NA | TRBV7-9
TGTGCCAGCAGTTCACCGGGACAGGCTTTTGATGGCTACACCTTC | CASSSPGQAFDGYTF | many | TRBJ1-2 | TRBD1 | TRBV25-1
TGTGCCAGCAGACCCCGTCTAGGACTACGCACCTACGAGCAGTACTTC | CASRPRLGLRTYEQYF | many | TRBJ2-7 | NA | TRBV5-5
TGTGCCAGCAGCCACCCCAGCGGGAGGGGCTCAGATACGCAGTATTTT | CASSHPSGRGSDTQYF | many | TRBJ2-3 | TRBD2 | TRBV12-3/TRBV12-4
TGCGCCAGCAGCTCCGCACAGCAGTCGAACACCGGGGAGCTGTTTTTT | CASSSAQQSNTGELFF | many | TRBJ2-2 | NA | TRBV5-1
TGTGCCAGCAGTTACGGACAGGGGGGGAATCAGCCCCAGCATTTT | CASSYGQGGNQPQHF | many | TRBJ1-5 | TRBD1 | TRBV6-6
TGTGCCAGCAGCTTAGACGGGACTAGCGGGAGGTACAGTGAGCAGTTCTTC | CASSLDGTSGRYSEQFF | many | TRBJ2-1 | TRBD2 | TRBV7-2
TGTGCCAGTAGTATACAGGGCGGCTACGGCGATACGCAGTATTTT | CASSIQGGYGDTQYF | many | TRBJ2-3 | NA | TRBV19
TGCAGTGCGGATCAGGGGGGCTCCTACGAGCAGTACTTC | CSADQGGSYEQYF | many | TRBJ2-7 | NA | TRBV20-1
TGTGCCAGCAGCTTAGATCTGCCGGGGGCCCAGGGCACAGATACGCAGTATTTT | CASSLDLPGAQGTDTQYF | few | TRBJ2-3 | NA | TRBV7-8
TGCGCCAGCAGCTGGGCTGGAGAGACAGCCTACGAGCAGTACTTC | CASSWAGETAYEQYF | NA | TRBJ2-7 | NA | TRBV5-1
TGCGCCAGCAGCTTGGCAGGGACCGACTCTGGAAACACCATATATTTT | CASSLAGTDSGNTIYF | NA | TRBJ1-3 | NA | TRBV5-1
TGTGCCAGCAGCCAAGATTGGACTAGTGGTGGCACAGTAACGCAGTATTTT | CASSQDWTSGGTVTQYF | NA | TRBJ2-3 | TRBD2 | TRBV14
TGTGCCAGCAGTTCTCTACGGCAATACGCTTCTCCGGAGACCCAGTACTTC | CASSSLRQYASPETQYF | many | TRBJ2-5 | NA | TRBV12-3/TRBV12-4
TGTGCCAGCACCATAAACCCAGGGGGCGAGCAGTACTTC | CASTINPGGEQYF | many | TRBJ2-7 | TRBD1 | TRBV12-3/TRBV12-4
TGTGCCAGTAGTGAAGGGGGCTATGGCTACACCTTC | CASSEGGYGYTF | many | TRBJ1-2 | NA | TRBV19
TGTGCCAGCAGCCCCAGGACCGGGACAGGATCGGAGACCCAGTACTTC | CASSPRTGTGSETQYF | many | TRBJ2-5 | TRBD1 | TRBV9
TGTGCCAGCAGCCAGATACAGGGACCTGGTAATTCACCCCTCCACTTT | CASSQIQGPGNSPLHF | many | TRBJ1-6 | NA | TRBV14
TGCGCCAGCAGCTTCAGACTAGCGGGAGGGCCGGTCACCGGGGAGCTGTTTTTT | CASSFRLAGGPVTGELFF | many | TRBJ2-2 | TRBD2 | TRBV5-1
TGTGCCACCAGTGATCAGCCCCGGGACAGGGGTTATCAGCCCCAGCATTTT | CATSDQPRDRGYQPQHF | many | TRBJ1-5 | TRBD1 | TRBV24-1
TGTGCCAGCCTAGAACGGGTTTACAATGAGCAGTTCTTC | CASLERVYNEQFF | many | TRBJ2-1 | NA | TRBV2
TGCGCCAGCAGTCAAGCAGCGGGAACGAACACCGGGGAGCTGTTTTTT | CASSQAAGTNTGELFF | many | TRBJ2-2 | TRBD2 | TRBV23-1
TGTGCCAGCAGCAAACGGACTAGCGGGGACCCAGATACGCAGTATTTT | CASSKRTSGDPDTQYF | many | TRBJ2-3 | TRBD2 | TRBV3-1
TGCAGCGTTGAGCACCGGAAAGGCACTGAAGCTTTCTTT | CSVEHRKGTEAFF | few | TRBJ1-1 | NA | TRBV29-1
TGTGCCAGTAGTGCGGGAAAAGGGGCGAACACTGAAGCTTTCTTT | CASSAGKGANTEAFF | many | TRBJ1-1 | NA | TRBV19
TGCAGCGTTGAACCTCTAGAGGAAGCTTTCTTT | CSVEPLEEAFF | many | TRBJ1-1 | NA | TRBV29-1